The 15 T cell receptor beta chains below were found in one sample sequenced in a study of blood T cells in healthy people across ages. Using a J-beta primer mix together with a sample-barcoded 5' primer, a second PCR was run for roughly 6 to 12 cycles. In TCRdb, the 5' RACE reads were re-called with MiXCR into one record per CDR3 protein. The table lists about 650,000 distinct CDR3 sequences, more than 45% of them singletons. The sequenced sample was blood. The receptor source for this set is an elderly woman in good health.

There are a few counts of this clonotype. V gene TRBV7-9 combines with J gene TRBJ2-1; D is ambiguous. The V gene's germline CDR1 is SEHNR and CDR2 FQNEAQ (reference sequence). The ends were cut back, 3 bases at V and 13 bases at J, with 10 bases in the middle. The CDR3 loop spans 11 amino acids. CDR3 in amino acids: CASSFGETQFF. CDR3 bases: TGTGCCAGCAGCTTCGGAGAGACCCAGTTCTTC.

DNA of the CDR3: TGTGCCAGCAGTGAATCAGATTATAATTCACCCCTCCACTTT. The encoded protein is CASSESDYNSPLHF. This chain connects TRBV25-1 to TRBJ1-6; no firm D call. V was clipped by 1 base and J by 4 bases, with 5 bases between them. The CDR3 has 14 amino acids. Germline V gene lookup returns CDR1 MGHDK and CDR2 SYGVNS.

Ten or more counts support this clonotype. This sequence joins TRBV20-1 and TRBJ2-5, with D perhaps matching TRBD2 (5 bases). The CDR3 contains 13 residues. The V end was cut by 3 bases, the J end by 5 bases, with 13 bases between. The germline V gene has CDR1 DFQATT and CDR2 SNEGSKA (reference sequence). The DNA of the CDR3 is TGCAGTGCTAGTTCCGGGGTAGAGGAGACCCAGTACTTC. Translated, it gives CSASSGVEETQYF.

This clonotype has a count of ten or more. The chain has TRBV4-1 and TRBJ1-2, with no clear D. The length of the CDR3 is 15 residues. Between the trimmed V and J ends, which lost 0 bases and 8 bases, there was a span of 16 bases. The V gene's germline CDR1 is MGHRA and CDR2 YSYEKL. The chain's CDR3 is CASSQDVDPTGGYTF. CDR3 coding DNA: TGCGCCAGCAGCCAAGATGTGGACCCGACGGGAGGCTACACCTTC.

In this sample, this clonotype turned up many times. The chain is built from TRBV12-3 or TRBV12-4 and TRBJ1-2; TRBD1 aligns across 7 bases. The CDR3 has 12 amino acids. With V trimmed by 4 bases and J by 7 bases, 3 bases remained unmatched. CDR3 residues: CASSSSGGGYTF. The CDR3 bases are TGTGCCAGCAGTTCCTCAGGGGGTGGCTACACCTTC.

This clonotype showed up just a few times. Here the CDR3 DNA reads TGTGCCAGCAGCCAAGATGGTTTGGGGCAAATATACAATGAGCAGTTCTTC. It specifies CASSQDGLGQIYNEQFF. V and J are TRBV3-1 and TRBJ2-1; tentative D call: TRBD1 (5 bases). The germline gives CDR1 LGHDT, CDR2 YNNKEL (reference sequence). V dropped 0 bases and J dropped 4 bases, with 16 bases sitting between them. The CDR3 spans 17 residues.

This clonotype was recorded many times. The V call is TRBV7-8, the J call TRBJ1-5; no clear D gene. The CDR3 runs to 14 residues. The germline CDR1 and CDR2 sequences are SGHVS and FQNEAQ. Trimming took off 2 bases at V and 4 bases at J, with 9 bases between the two ends. CDR3 nucleotide sequence: TGTGCCAGCAGCTTAAGGTCAGCAAATCAGCCCCAGCATTTT. Translated: CASSLRSANQPQHF.

The rearrangement uses TRBV4-3 and TRBJ2-3, with TRBD1 identical over 9 bases. Germline CDR1 LGHNA, CDR2 YSLEER. The CDR3 is 15 residues long. The J segment lost 3 bases and the V segment lost 2 bases, leaving 3 bases of the junction unmatched. DNA for the CDR3: TGCGCCAGCAGCCAATCAGGGACAGGGACAGATACGCAGTATTTT. Translated: CASSQSGTGTDTQYF.

In the case of this clonotype: A read error may account for a junction end that differs from germline. This rearrangement joins TRBV15 to TRBJ2-2; a possible D gene is TRBD1 (5 bases). CDR1 is LNHNV, CDR2 YYDKDF, per germline (reference sequence). The CDR3 extends over 22 amino acids. The CDR3 DNA reads as TGTGCCACCGGCAGGGCTTACGGCCCGGACGCCCGATGGAGTCCGAACACCGGGGAGCTGTTTTTT. This codes for CATGRAYGPDARWSPNTGELFF.

This clonotype came up many times. The chain carries TRBV18 and TRBJ1-6, with 8 bases matching TRBD1. This CDR3 region has 16 residues. The junction had 7 bases not matched to a gene; V was cut back by 3 bases and J by 6 bases. Germline V gene data show CDR1 as KGHSH and CDR2 as LQKENI. The CDR3 DNA is TGTGCCAGCTCACCGAAGACAGGGGCCTCTAATTCACCCCTCCACTTT. This gives the protein CASSPKTGASNSPLHF.

Many counts were recorded for this clonotype. J is TRBJ1-4 and V is TRBV7-2; D gene uncertain. The CDR3 loop spans 16 amino acids. CDR1 and CDR2 (germline): SGHTA, FQGNSA. With 5 bases removed from V and 8 bases from J, the gap between germline ends came to 21 bases. The CDR3 DNA reads TGTGCCAGCAGCCCATCAGATTACCCCTTAGGGGAAAAACTGTTTTTT. Protein product: CASSPSDYPLGEKLFF.

This chain uses TRBV6-6 with TRBJ2-5, with TRBD1 matching 8 bases. Near its end, the DNA agrees better with TRBJ2-7, so the J call may be wrong. The germline V gene encodes CDR1 MNHNY and CDR2 SVGAGI (reference sequence). The CDR3 sequence is 14 residues long. In nucleotides, the CDR3 is TGTGCCTGTAGTACCGGGGGACAGGCCTACGAGCAGTACTTC. Translation gives CACSTGGQAYEQYF.

The chain is built from TRBV6-4 and TRBJ2-3; D gene uncertain. The CDR3 has 15 residues. The V and J ends lost 2 bases and 0 bases respectively, with 9 bases between them. The germline CDR1 and CDR2 sequences are MRHNA and SNTAGT. CDR3 bases: TGTGCCAGCAGTGACCGGGCAGCCAGCACAGATACGCAGTATTTT. It codes for CASSDRAASTDTQYF.

The sample holds a few counts of this clonotype. A much larger clone sits a single nucleotide away, making a read error possible. DNA for the CDR3: TGTGCCAGCGGTCCTAGCGGGAGGAATGAGCAGTACTTC. It specifies CASGPSGRNEQYF. The chain couples TRBV6-2 or TRBV6-3 to TRBJ2-5; TRBD2 matches 11 bases. This CDR3 spans 13 amino acids. V trimming: 8 bases; J trimming: 11 bases; junction bases outside the gene matches: 10. Germline CDR1 reads MNHEY; CDR2 reads SVGEGT.

This chain uses TRBV7-2 with TRBJ1-1, with TRBD1 matching over 7 bases. CDR3 length: 14 amino acids. The ends lost 3 bases at V and 7 bases at J; junction bases unmatched: 8. Germline loops: CDR1 SGHTA, CDR2 FQGNSA. The CDR3 sequence is CASSLAGGGYEAFF. The CDR3 DNA follows: TGTGCCAGCAGCTTGGCAGGGGGAGGGTATGAAGCTTTCTTT.